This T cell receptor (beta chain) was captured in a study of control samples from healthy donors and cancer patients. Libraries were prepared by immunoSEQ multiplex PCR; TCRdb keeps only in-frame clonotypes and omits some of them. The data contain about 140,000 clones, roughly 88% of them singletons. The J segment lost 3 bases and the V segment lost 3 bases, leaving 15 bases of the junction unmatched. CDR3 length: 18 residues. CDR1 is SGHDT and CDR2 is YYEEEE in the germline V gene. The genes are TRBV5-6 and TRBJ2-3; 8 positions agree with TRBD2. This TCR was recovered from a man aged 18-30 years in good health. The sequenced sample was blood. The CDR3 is CASSSGPMRGASTDTQYF. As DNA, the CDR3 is TGTGCCAGCAGCTCGGGGCCGATGCGGGGGGCTTCGACAGATACGCAGTATTTT.